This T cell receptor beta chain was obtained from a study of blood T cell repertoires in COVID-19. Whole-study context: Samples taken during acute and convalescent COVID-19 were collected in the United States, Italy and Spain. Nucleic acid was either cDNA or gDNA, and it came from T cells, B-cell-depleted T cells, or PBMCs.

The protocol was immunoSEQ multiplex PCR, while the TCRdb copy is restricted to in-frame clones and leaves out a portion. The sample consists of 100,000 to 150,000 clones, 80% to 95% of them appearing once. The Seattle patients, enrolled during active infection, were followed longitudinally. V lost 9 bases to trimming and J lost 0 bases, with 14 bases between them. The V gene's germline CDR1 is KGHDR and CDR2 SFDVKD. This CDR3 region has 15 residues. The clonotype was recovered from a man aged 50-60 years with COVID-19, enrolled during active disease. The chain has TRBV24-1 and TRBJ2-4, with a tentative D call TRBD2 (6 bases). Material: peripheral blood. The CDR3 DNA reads TGTGCCACCCCTGAGGAGGGAATAGCCAAAAACATTCAGTACTTC. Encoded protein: CATPEEGIAKNIQYF.